This T cell receptor (beta chain) was retrieved from a study of T cells after yellow fever vaccination. This CDR3 spans 13 amino acids. Germline V gene data show CDR1 as MDHEN and CDR2 as SYDVKM. Trimming cost V 4 bases and J 6 bases, with 9 bases left between them. TCRdb reanalysed the 5' RACE reads using MiXCR and keeps one entry per CDR3 protein. The profile shows some 290,000 distinct CDR3 sequences, about 11% of them singletons. This clonotype was counted a few times. The antigen is undetermined. General observations from the study: Once the booster was given, most primary-vaccination clones reappeared, at over 95% for CD4 and over 75% for CD8. Peaking faster, on day 5 versus 15, the secondary response was nonetheless weaker. In FACS-sorted repertoires, abundant clonotypes from the bulk population could appear as contaminants.

This sequence joins TRBV28 and TRBJ2-2; no clear D gene. The receptor was derived from a man between 18 and 35 years old who received the YFV17D yellow fever vaccine. The sample here was CD4+ T cells sorted from PBMCs, taken 45 days after the yellow fever booster vaccination. The CDR3: CASSSGGPGELFF. CDR3 bases: TGTGCCAGCAGTTCCGGTGGGCCCGGGGAGCTGTTTTTT.